These 31 T cell receptor beta chains were all obtained from the same sample, sequenced in a study of shared clonotypes between healthy human individuals. Naive CD8 cells were CD45RO-negative, positively selected for CCR7, excluding terminally differentiated effector memory CD45RA+ cells. Clones were read by immunoSEQ multiplex PCR, and TCRdb kept only the in-frame ones, dropping some. The table includes about 2.2 million clones, around 95% detected once. Sequencing input: naive CD8+ T cells from PBMCs. The source is a man between 18 and 29 years old in good health. Some clones in this sample may be carry-over from other donors' samples.

This chain connects TRBV27 to TRBJ2-3; D is possibly TRBD2 (6 bases). Germline V gene sequence: CDR1 MNHEY, CDR2 SMNVEV (reference sequence). V was shortened by 5 bases and J by 14 bases, with 20 bases between the two germline ends. The CDR3 runs to 13 residues. The chain's CDR3 is CASSPGGTRTWYF. In DNA form, the CDR3 reads TGTGCCAGCAGTCCCGGCGGGACCAGGACATGGTATTTT.

The gene calls are TRBV7-2 and TRBJ2-1, with 9 bases fitting TRBD1. This CDR3 region has 13 residues. The junction had 3 bases not matched to a gene; V was cut back by 1 base and J by 11 bases. Germline V gives CDR1 SGHTA, CDR2 FQGNSA. The CDR3 protein is CASSLGGQGKQFF. The CDR3 DNA reads TGTGCCAGCAGCTTAGGGGGACAGGGTAAGCAGTTCTTC.

V gene TRBV9 combines with J gene TRBJ2-6; 7 bases are shared with TRBD1. V shed 3 bases and J 0 bases; nucleotides not matched to a gene: 12. Germline CDR1 SGDLS, CDR2 YYNGEE. This CDR3 region has 19 residues. CDR3 loop: CASSEPRDSVLSGANVLTF. DNA for the CDR3: TGTGCCAGCAGCGAGCCTCGGGACAGCGTTCTCTCTGGGGCCAACGTCCTGACTTTC.

The chain uses TRBV5-1 and TRBJ1-1; no reliable D call. In germline, CDR1 is SGHRS, CDR2 YFSETQ. The CDR3 is 14 amino acids. Trimming shortened V by 3 bases and J by 0 bases, and 9 bases separated the two germline ends. The CDR3 DNA follows: TGCGCCAGCAGCTCTGGCTCCATGAACACTGAAGCTTTCTTT. This gives the protein CASSSGSMNTEAFF.

The chain is built from TRBV7-8 and TRBJ2-7, with D tentatively TRBD1 or TRBD2 (5 bases each). The V end lost 5 bases, the J end lost 1 base, and 12 bases lay between the germline ends. This CDR3 has 14 residues. CDR1 is SGHVS, CDR2 FQNEAQ, per germline. For the CDR3, the DNA is TGTGCCAGCAGCCCCAGCGGACAATCCTACGAGCAGTACTTC. This sequence encodes CASSPSGQSYEQYF. Based on the CDR3 plus reference TRBV7-8 and TRBJ2-7, the full variable domain is GAGVSQSPRYKVAKRGQDVALRCDPISGHVSLFWYQQALGQGPEFLTYFQNEAQLDKSGLPSDRFFAERPEGSVSTLKIQRTQQEDSAVYLCASSPSGQSYEQYFGPGTRLTVT.

With respect to this clone: Other DNA sequences within the sample encode an identical CDR3. The V call is TRBV9, the J call TRBJ2-7; TRBD1 is a possible D gene (5 bases). The V end was cut by 0 bases, the J end by 1 base, with 8 bases between. This CDR3 comprises 14 residues. Germline V gene lookup returns CDR1 SGDLS and CDR2 YYNGEE. This CDR3 reads CASSVGGSSYEQYF. The CDR3 nucleotides are TGTGCCAGCAGCGTAGGGGGCAGTTCCTACGAGCAGTACTTC.

The chain links TRBV9 to TRBJ2-7; D ambiguous. This CDR3 region has 14 residues. Trimming pared 0 bases from V and 2 bases from J, leaving 9 bases between. Germline CDR1 is SGDLS and CDR2 is YYNGEE. CDR3 amino acids: CASSVGDWPYEQYF. For the CDR3, the DNA is TGTGCCAGCAGCGTAGGCGACTGGCCCTACGAGCAGTACTTC. The full variable domain, completed using reference TRBV9 and TRBJ2-7, is DSGVTQTPKHLITATGQRVTLRCSPRSGDLSVYWYQQSLDQGLQFLIQYYNGEERAKGNILERFSAQQFPDLHSELNLSSLELGDSALYFCASSVGDWPYEQYFGPGTRLTVT.

In regard to this clone: The same CDR3 is also encoded by other DNA sequences in this sample. DNA of the CDR3: TGTGCCAGCAGTTTTGGAGGTCGGTATGGCTACACCTTC. Its translation is CASSFGGRYGYTF. The chain uses TRBV27 and TRBJ1-2; D is unclear. The CDR3 consists of 13 residues. The germline V gene has CDR1 MNHEY and CDR2 SMNVEV (reference sequence). Trimming took 3 bases from V and 5 from J, leaving 10 bases between them.

V gene TRBV5-1 combines with J gene TRBJ2-1, with D possibly TRBD1 on 6 matching bases. The CDR3 spans 15 residues. With 4 bases removed from V and 9 bases from J, the gap between germline ends came to 20 bases. CDR1 SGHRS and CDR2 YFSETQ come from the germline V gene. The CDR3 protein is CASSLRDTDGTEQFF. CDR3 bases: TGCGCCAGCAGCCTCCGGGACACCGACGGGACTGAGCAGTTCTTC.

The chain joins TRBV27 to TRBJ2-1, with D uncertain. CDR1 is MNHEY and CDR2 is SMNVEV in the germline V gene (reference sequence). V lost 4 bases to trimming and J lost 0 bases, with 13 bases between them. This CDR3 has 16 residues. The CDR3 sequence is CASSSQITSSYNEQFF. The CDR3 DNA is TGTGCCAGCAGTTCCCAAATCACAAGCTCCTACAATGAGCAGTTCTTC.

CDR3 in DNA: TGTGCCAGCAGTTTTTTAAGGGGCGATCAGCCCCAGCATTTT. This gives the protein CASSFLRGDQPQHF. V and J are TRBV28 and TRBJ1-5; a weak D match, TRBD1 (5 bases). Germline V gene data show CDR1 as MDHEN and CDR2 as SYDVKM. V was shortened by 3 bases and J by 5 bases, with 11 bases between the two germline ends. The CDR3 consists of 14 residues.

In the case of this clone: In the same sample, other DNA sequences code for this CDR3. V and J are TRBV27 and TRBJ1-1; D perhaps matches TRBD1 (5 bases). V lost 5 bases and J lost 4, with 11 bases in between. The CDR3 length is 13 residues. The germline CDR1 and CDR2 sequences are MNHEY and SMNVEV (reference sequence). The CDR3 reads CASSPGGATEAFF. In DNA form, the CDR3 reads TGTGCCAGCAGTCCTGGGGGTGCCACTGAAGCTTTCTTT.

This clone was seen a few times. The V and J genes are TRBV4-1 and TRBJ1-1, with D possibly TRBD1 on 6 matching bases. The V gene lost 1 base and the J gene lost 0 bases, with 12 bases spanning the gap. This CDR3 comprises 16 residues. Looked up from germline, CDR1 is MGHRA and CDR2 is YSYEKL. The chain's CDR3 is CASSQGTEGMNTEAFF. In nucleotides, the CDR3 is TGCGCCAGCAGCCAAGGGACAGAAGGGATGAACACTGAAGCTTTCTTT.

The chain carries TRBV9 and TRBJ2-1, with TRBD2 identical over 9 bases. This CDR3 contains 16 residues. Germline lookup yields CDR1 SGDLS and CDR2 YYNGEE. Trimming at V came to 3 bases and at J to 2 bases, leaving 6 bases not matched to a gene. CDR3 region: CASSERGDVTYNEQFF. CDR3 DNA: TGTGCCAGCAGCGAGCGGGGGGACGTTACCTACAATGAGCAGTTCTTC.

This clone has only one observation. Here the CDR3 DNA reads TGCGCCAGCAGCCAAGATAGAAGGGCCAAGTACTTC. Amino acids: CASSQDRRAKYF. This chain uses TRBV4-3 with TRBJ2-7; D is unresolved. Germline values: CDR1 LGHNA, CDR2 YSLEER. The CDR3 has 12 residues. Trimming took off 0 bases at V and 11 bases at J, with 11 bases between the two ends.

The chain uses TRBV30 and TRBJ1-2, with 7 nucleotides matching TRBD1. Germline trimming cut 1 base from V and 8 bases from J; bases unmatched to any gene: 10. The CDR3 is 14 residues long. Germline assignment: CDR1 GTSNPN and CDR2 SVGIG (reference sequence). The CDR3 sequence: CAWSGFGGGLGYTF. CDR3 DNA sequence: TGTGCCTGGAGTGGGTTCGGAGGGGGCTTGGGCTACACCTTC.

Remarks on this clone: The identical CDR3 is also encoded by other nucleotide sequences in the sample. The chain links TRBV7-2 to TRBJ2-1; TRBD2 aligns across 10 bases. CDR1 SGHTA and CDR2 FQGNSA come from the germline V gene. This CDR3 spans 15 amino acids. Trimming removed 1 base from V and 4 bases from J; junction bases left unmatched: 1. CDR3 sequence: CASSLVAGGYNEQFF. Here the CDR3 DNA reads TGTGCCAGCAGCTTAGTAGCGGGAGGTTACAATGAGCAGTTCTTC.

The rearrangement links TRBV11-2 to TRBJ2-4; 7 bases map to TRBD2. CDR1 and CDR2 from the germline V gene are SGHAT and FQNNGV. This CDR3 contains 16 residues. V lost 1 base and J lost 2; bases outside the gene matches: 5. CDR3 residues: CASSLVAGGSKNIQYF. CDR3 nucleotide sequence: TGTGCCAGCAGCTTAGTCGCCGGGGGGTCCAAAAACATTCAGTACTTC.

The chain recombines TRBV14 with TRBJ2-7; TRBD1 agrees at 9 bases. The CDR3 has 17 residues. Germline-derived CDR1 and CDR2 are SGHDN and FVKESK. Trimming at V came to 0 bases and at J to 2 bases, leaving 8 bases not matched to a gene. The CDR3 is CASSQEGQGILAYEQYF. CDR3 in DNA: TGTGCCAGCAGCCAAGAGGGACAGGGAATCCTTGCCTACGAGCAGTACTTC.

This sequence joins TRBV6-1 and TRBJ2-7, with a possible D match to TRBD1 (5 bases). Deletions cut 3 bases from V and 3 bases from J, with 9 bases between. The CDR3 sequence is 13 residues long. The germline gives CDR1 MNHNS, CDR2 SASEGT. CDR3 in amino acids: CASSDRVVYEQYF. CDR3 coding DNA: TGTGCCAGCAGTGACAGGGTCGTCTACGAGCAGTACTTC.

CDR3 loop: CAISDPPGTGTDTQYF. In DNA form, the CDR3 reads TGTGCCATCAGTGACCCCCCCGGGACAGGGACAGATACGCAGTATTTT. V and J are TRBV10-3 and TRBJ2-3; 9 bases are shared with TRBD1. The CDR3 totals 16 residues. Germline CDR1 is ENHRY and CDR2 is SYGVKD. V lost 3 bases to trimming and J lost 3 bases; unmatched junction nucleotides: 7.

The rearrangement links TRBV19 to TRBJ2-5, with TRBD1 matching over 9 bases. The germline CDR1 and CDR2 sequences are LNHDA and SQIVND (reference sequence). The CDR3 totals 14 residues. V lost 4 bases and J lost 2; bases outside the gene matches: 2. The CDR3 is CASSRDREQETQYF. The CDR3 DNA sequence: TGTGCCAGTAGTAGGGACAGGGAACAAGAGACCCAGTACTTC.

The rearrangement uses TRBV11-2 and TRBJ2-1; 7 bases line up with TRBD2. The V gene end was trimmed by 5 bases and the J gene end by 7 bases; junction bases not matched to a gene: 14. This CDR3 spans 16 amino acids. The germline CDR1 and CDR2 sequences are SGHAT and FQNNGV. Here the CDR3 DNA reads TGTGCCAGCAGCCCAACTGGGGGGGGTTTGGGAAATGAGCAGTTCTTC. This sequence encodes CASSPTGGGLGNEQFF.

J is TRBJ2-1 and V is TRBV29-1, with D possibly TRBD2 on 5 matching bases. Germline V CDR1 and CDR2: SQVTM, ANQGSEA. With 6 bases removed from V and 8 bases from J, the gap between germline ends came to 23 bases. The CDR3 extends over 15 amino acids. CDR3 amino acids: CSVKWFGLQDHEQFF. The CDR3 DNA sequence: TGCAGCGTAAAGTGGTTCGGACTCCAGGACCATGAGCAGTTCTTC.

The chain links TRBV28 to TRBJ2-1, with TRBD2 matching over 7 bases. The CDR3 is made up of 16 amino acids. With 6 bases clipped from V and 2 bases from J, the junction kept 10 bases outside the gene matches. The germline V gene has CDR1 MDHEN and CDR2 SYDVKM. CDR3 in amino acids: CASRPTGAGAYNEQFF. DNA of the CDR3: TGTGCCAGCAGGCCCACCGGGGCGGGGGCCTACAATGAGCAGTTCTTC. Using reference TRBV28 and TRBJ2-1 for the parts outside the CDR3, the full variable domain is DVKVTQSSRYLVKRTGEKVFLECVQDMDHENMFWYRQDPGLGLRLIYFSYDVKMKEKGDIPEGYSVSREKKERFSLILESASTNQTSMYLCASRPTGAGAYNEQFFGPGTRLTVL.

CDR3 protein: CASSYLRSEAFF. The CDR3 bases are TGTGCCTCGAGCTACCTAAGGAGTGAAGCTTTCTTT. This chain joins TRBV19 and TRBJ1-1; D remains ambiguous. With 11 bases removed from V and 7 bases from J, the gap between germline ends came to 17 bases. Germline CDR1 reads LNHDA; CDR2 reads SQIVND (reference sequence). The CDR3 length is 12 residues.

The chain carries TRBV27 and TRBJ2-7; TRBD2 aligns across 10 bases. CDR3 size: 18 residues. Trimming removed 5 bases from V and 5 bases from J; junction bases left unmatched: 18. Germline CDR1 reads MNHEY; CDR2 reads SMNVEV (reference sequence). The CDR3 reads CASSKLPPLAGVLNEQYF. CDR3 nucleotide sequence: TGTGCCAGCAGTAAACTCCCCCCCCTAGCGGGAGTTTTAAACGAGCAGTACTTC.

The CDR3 nucleotides are TGTGCCAGCAGTCCGACTAGCGGGAGGAACTACGAGCAGTACTTC. The encoded protein is CASSPTSGRNYEQYF. This chain connects TRBV6-5 to TRBJ2-7; 13 bases agree with TRBD2. Trimming removed 5 bases from V and 3 bases from J; junction bases left unmatched: 4. The CDR3 consists of 15 residues. Germline V gene sequence: CDR1 MNHEY, CDR2 SVGAGI.

This clone was seen a single time. J is TRBJ2-6 and V is TRBV6-5, with no clear D. CDR1 MNHEY and CDR2 SVGAGI come from the germline V gene. Trimming stripped 0 bases from V and 0 bases from J, with 3 bases between. The CDR3 length is 15 residues. This CDR3 is CASSYSPSGANVLTF. CDR3 DNA: TGTGCCAGCAGTTACTCCCCCTCTGGGGCCAACGTCCTGACTTTC.

The chain employs TRBV29-1 and TRBJ1-1, with D possibly TRBD1 on 5 matching bases. Germline lookup yields CDR1 SQVTM and CDR2 ANQGSEA. The CDR3 consists of 15 residues. V was trimmed by 0 bases and J by 7 bases, leaving 18 bases between them. The CDR3 DNA reads as TGCAGCGTTGAAGATACAGGCAGAGCTTTCGGTGAAGCTTTCTTT. This codes for CSVEDTGRAFGEAFF.

The V call is TRBV27, the J call TRBJ2-7; TRBD1 aligns across 8 bases. V dropped 2 bases and J dropped 5; count of bases not matched to a gene: 8. Per germline, CDR1 MNHEY and CDR2 SMNVEV (reference sequence). The CDR3 covers 15 residues. The CDR3 protein is CASSLTATGVHEQYF. The CDR3 DNA reads as TGTGCCAGCAGTTTAACGGCGACAGGGGTCCACGAGCAGTACTTC.